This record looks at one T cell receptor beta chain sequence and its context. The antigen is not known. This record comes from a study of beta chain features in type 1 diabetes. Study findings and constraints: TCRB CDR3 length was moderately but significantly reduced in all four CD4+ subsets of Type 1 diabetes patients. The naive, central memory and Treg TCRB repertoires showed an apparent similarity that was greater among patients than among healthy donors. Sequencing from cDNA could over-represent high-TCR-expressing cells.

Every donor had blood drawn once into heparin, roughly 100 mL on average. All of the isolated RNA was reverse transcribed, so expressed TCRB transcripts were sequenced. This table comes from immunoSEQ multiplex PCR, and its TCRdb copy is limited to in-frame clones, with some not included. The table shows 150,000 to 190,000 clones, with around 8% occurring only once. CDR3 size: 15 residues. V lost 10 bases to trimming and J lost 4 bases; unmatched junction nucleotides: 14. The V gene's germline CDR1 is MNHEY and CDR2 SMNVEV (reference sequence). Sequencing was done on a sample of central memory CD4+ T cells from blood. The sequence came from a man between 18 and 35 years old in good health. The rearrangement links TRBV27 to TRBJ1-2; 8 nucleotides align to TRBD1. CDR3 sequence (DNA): TGTGCCACCCTGTCGAAGGACAGGGTTAGCTATGGCTACACCTTC. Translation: CATLSKDRVSYGYTF.